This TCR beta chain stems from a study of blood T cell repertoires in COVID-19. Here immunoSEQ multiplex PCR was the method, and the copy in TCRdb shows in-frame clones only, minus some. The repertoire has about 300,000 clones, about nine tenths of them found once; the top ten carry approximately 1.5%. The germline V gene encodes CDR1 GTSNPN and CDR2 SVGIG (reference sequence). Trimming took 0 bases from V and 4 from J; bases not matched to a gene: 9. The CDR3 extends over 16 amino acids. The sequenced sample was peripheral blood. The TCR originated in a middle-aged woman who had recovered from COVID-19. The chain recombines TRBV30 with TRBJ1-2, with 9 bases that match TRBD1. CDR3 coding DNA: TGTGCCTGGAGTGTCGAGTTAAACAGGGGGCTCTATGGCTACACCTTC. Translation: CAWSVELNRGLYGYTF.